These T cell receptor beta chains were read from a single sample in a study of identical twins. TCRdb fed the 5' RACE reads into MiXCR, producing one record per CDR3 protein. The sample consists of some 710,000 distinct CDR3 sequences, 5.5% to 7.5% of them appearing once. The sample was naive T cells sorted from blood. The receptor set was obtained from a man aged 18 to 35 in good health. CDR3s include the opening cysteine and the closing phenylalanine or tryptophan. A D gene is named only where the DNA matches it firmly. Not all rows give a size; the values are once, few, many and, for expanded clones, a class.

cdr3_aa: CASSPHGLQGTQYF; cdr3_nt: TGTGCCAGCAGCCCCCACGGCCTCCAGGGTACGCAGTATTTT; d_call: NA; j_call: TRBJ2-3; clone_size: many; v_call: TRBV3-1
cdr3_aa: CASTLAGYYEQYF; cdr3_nt: TGTGCCAGCACCCTAGCGGGATACTACGAGCAGTACTTC; d_call: TRBD2; j_call: TRBJ2-7; clone_size: few; v_call: TRBV6-2/TRBV6-3
cdr3_aa: CASSLRGDPYNEQFF; cdr3_nt: TGTGCCAGCAGTTTACGCGGGGACCCCTACAATGAGCAGTTCTTC; d_call: NA; j_call: TRBJ2-1; clone_size: NA; v_call: TRBV12-3/TRBV12-4
cdr3_aa: CASSFSPGTGEFVTEAFF; cdr3_nt: TGTGCCAGCAGCTTTAGTCCCGGGACAGGGGAGTTCGTCACTGAAGCTTTCTTT; d_call: TRBD1; j_call: TRBJ1-1; clone_size: few; v_call: TRBV11-1
cdr3_aa: CASSPGDRVDTQYF; cdr3_nt: TGTGCCAGCAGTCCGGGGGACAGGGTAGATACGCAGTATTTT; d_call: TRBD1; j_call: TRBJ2-3; clone_size: many; v_call: TRBV6-1
cdr3_aa: CASTYPGGEQFF; cdr3_nt: TGTGCCAGCACCTACCCTGGAGGCGAGCAGTTCTTC; d_call: NA; j_call: TRBJ2-1; clone_size: many; v_call: TRBV12-3/TRBV12-4
cdr3_aa: CASSVGGRNEQFF; cdr3_nt: TGCGCCAGCAGTGTGGGCGGGAGGAATGAGCAGTTCTTC; d_call: TRBD2; j_call: TRBJ2-1; clone_size: many; v_call: TRBV5-1
cdr3_aa: CASSLPGRGAGTDTQYF; cdr3_nt: TGTGCCAGCAGCTTACCAGGGCGGGGGGCCGGCACAGATACGCAGTATTTT; d_call: TRBD2; j_call: TRBJ2-3; clone_size: NA; v_call: TRBV7-8
cdr3_aa: CASSHRQGDNEQFF; cdr3_nt: TGTGCCAGCAGCCACCGACAGGGGGACAATGAGCAGTTCTTC; d_call: TRBD1; j_call: TRBJ2-1; clone_size: many; v_call: TRBV9
cdr3_aa: CASSQAGSLAKNIQYF; cdr3_nt: TGCGCCAGCAGCCAAGCGGGAAGTCTGGCCAAAAACATTCAGTACTTC; d_call: NA; j_call: TRBJ2-4; clone_size: few; v_call: TRBV4-3
cdr3_aa: CASSQDGTSVGNEQFF; cdr3_nt: TGTGCCAGCAGCCAGGATGGGACTAGCGTGGGCAATGAGCAGTTCTTC; d_call: TRBD2; j_call: TRBJ2-1; clone_size: NA; v_call: TRBV3-1
cdr3_aa: CASSLASRTEQYF; cdr3_nt: TGTGCCAGCAGTTTAGCCTCTCGTACCGAGCAGTACTTC; d_call: NA; j_call: TRBJ2-7; clone_size: many; v_call: TRBV12-3/TRBV12-4
cdr3_aa: CATSYRQGQEDTQYF; cdr3_nt: TGTGCCACCAGCTATAGACAGGGGCAAGAAGATACGCAGTATTTT; d_call: TRBD1; j_call: TRBJ2-3; clone_size: few; v_call: TRBV15
cdr3_aa: CASSISYNEQFF; cdr3_nt: TGTGCCAGCAGCATAAGCTACAATGAGCAGTTCTTC; d_call: NA; j_call: TRBJ2-1; clone_size: many; v_call: TRBV7-9
cdr3_aa: CASSEDRVNEQFF; cdr3_nt: TGTGCCAGCAGCGAGGACAGGGTCAATGAGCAGTTCTTC; d_call: TRBD1; j_call: TRBJ2-1; clone_size: NA; v_call: TRBV7-9
cdr3_aa: CASTITSGSHEQYF; cdr3_nt: TGTGCCAGCACCATTACTAGCGGGAGCCACGAGCAGTACTTC; d_call: TRBD2; j_call: TRBJ2-7; clone_size: NA; v_call: TRBV6-2/TRBV6-3
cdr3_aa: CASRPTRFGAETQYF; cdr3_nt: TGTGCCAGCAGACCCACCAGGTTTGGCGCTGAGACCCAGTACTTC; d_call: NA; j_call: TRBJ2-5; clone_size: many; v_call: TRBV6-1
cdr3_aa: CASSHASGLAGYNEQFF; cdr3_nt: TGTGCCAGCAGCCACGCATCAGGACTAGCGGGGTACAATGAGCAGTTCTTC; d_call: TRBD2; j_call: TRBJ2-1; clone_size: few; v_call: TRBV3-1
cdr3_aa: CASRSSGGTKNIQYF; cdr3_nt: TGTGCCAGCAGAAGCAGCGGGGGAACCAAAAACATTCAGTACTTC; d_call: TRBD2; j_call: TRBJ2-4; clone_size: few; v_call: TRBV3-1
cdr3_aa: CASSVTGTRETQYF; cdr3_nt: TGTGCCAGCAGTGTGACAGGGACCCGAGAGACCCAGTACTTC; d_call: TRBD1; j_call: TRBJ2-5; clone_size: many; v_call: TRBV25-1
cdr3_aa: CASSEYGSGGQDTQYF; cdr3_nt: TGTGCCAGCAGTGAATATGGTAGCGGGGGGCAAGATACGCAGTATTTT; d_call: TRBD2; j_call: TRBJ2-3; clone_size: few; v_call: TRBV25-1
cdr3_aa: CASSLISGRIPDTQYF; cdr3_nt: TGCGCCAGCAGCTTGATTAGCGGGAGAATCCCAGATACGCAGTATTTT; d_call: TRBD2; j_call: TRBJ2-3; clone_size: many; v_call: TRBV5-1
cdr3_aa: CASSLAHRAYEQYF; cdr3_nt: TGTGCCAGCAGCTTAGCGCACAGGGCCTACGAGCAGTACTTC; d_call: NA; j_call: TRBJ2-7; clone_size: few; v_call: TRBV7-6
cdr3_aa: CASSLAAGQETQFF; cdr3_nt: TGTGCCAGCAGTTTAGCGGCAGGGCAAGAGACCCAGTTCTTC; d_call: NA; j_call: TRBJ2-1; clone_size: NA; v_call: TRBV12-3/TRBV12-4
cdr3_aa: CAWSVLQGAGTGELFF; cdr3_nt: TGTGCCTGGAGTGTACTCCAGGGGGCAGGGACCGGGGAGCTGTTTTTT; d_call: TRBD1; j_call: TRBJ2-2; clone_size: NA; v_call: TRBV30
cdr3_aa: CASRRGQGPFF; cdr3_nt: TGTGCCAGCAGACGAGGACAGGGCCCGTTCTTC; d_call: TRBD1; j_call: TRBJ2-1; clone_size: NA; v_call: TRBV12-3/TRBV12-4
cdr3_aa: CASAGGNNQPQHF; cdr3_nt: TGTGCCAGCGCAGGGGGTAACAATCAGCCCCAGCATTTT; d_call: TRBD1; j_call: TRBJ1-5; clone_size: many; v_call: TRBV6-2/TRBV6-3
cdr3_aa: CAISEEDRGLVTQYF; cdr3_nt: TGTGCCATCAGTGAAGAGGACAGGGGGCTGGTTACGCAGTATTTT; d_call: TRBD1; j_call: TRBJ2-3; clone_size: many; v_call: TRBV10-3
cdr3_aa: CSARASSGRVWETQYF; cdr3_nt: TGCAGTGCTAGGGCCTCTAGCGGGAGGGTGTGGGAGACCCAGTACTTC; d_call: TRBD2; j_call: TRBJ2-5; clone_size: NA; v_call: TRBV20-1